What follows are 8 T cell receptor beta chains derived from one specimen sequenced in a study of long-term antiretroviral therapy in people with HIV. At survey level, the immunoSEQ assay was run in its v3.0 version. Libraries were prepared by immunoSEQ multiplex PCR; TCRdb keeps only in-frame clonotypes and omits some of them. Among under 20,000 clones, 76% were seen once, and the ten largest hold over 13%. The sample was unsorted PBMCs, taken 0.5 years before starting antiretroviral therapy. The receptors come from a woman aged 45-60 years with HIV.

The V and J genes are TRBV6-1 and TRBJ2-6; the D is unclear. Germline V gene data show CDR1 as MNHNS and CDR2 as SASEGT. This CDR3 has 14 amino acids. V was pared by 4 bases and J by 0 bases, with 4 bases between. CDR3 DNA: TGTGCCAGCAGTGGCGGCTCTGGGGCCAACGTCCTGACTTTC. It specifies CASSGGSGANVLTF.

CDR3 sequence reads: CASHRGDMNTEAFF. CDR3 DNA: TGCGCCAGTCACAGGGGGGACATGAACACTGAAGCTTTCTTT. The chain couples TRBV5-1 to TRBJ1-1, with 8 bases identical to TRBD1. Trimming at V came to 8 bases and at J to 0 bases, leaving 6 bases not matched to a gene. CDR1 and CDR2 (germline): SGHRS, YFSETQ. The CDR3 runs 14 residues.

Only a few counts were recorded for this clone. The chain is built from TRBV6-1 and TRBJ1-6; a possible D gene is TRBD1 (5 bases). This CDR3 has 16 amino acids. Trimming took off 3 bases at V and 10 bases at J, with 19 bases between the two ends. From germline, CDR1 is MNHNS and CDR2 SASEGT. In DNA form, the CDR3 reads TGTGCCAGCAGTGAGTCCGGGGCAGGTCGGAGGTCACCCCTCCACTTT. It yields the protein CASSESGAGRRSPLHF.

This chain links TRBV30 with TRBJ1-1; 10 positions match TRBD1. Per germline, CDR1 GTSNPN and CDR2 SVGIG (reference sequence). Germline trimming cut 2 bases from V and 11 bases from J; bases unmatched to any gene: 17. This CDR3 contains 16 residues. The CDR3, as DNA: TGTGCCTGGAGTCAAAATCGGGACAGGGGCTTGTGGGACGCTTTCTTT. It is translated as CAWSQNRDRGLWDAFF.

The chain links TRBV7-6 to TRBJ2-3; 10 nucleotides match TRBD2. V lost 5 bases and J lost 3; bases outside the gene matches: 8. Germline V gives CDR1 SGHVS, CDR2 FNYEAQ. CDR3 size: 16 residues. Written as DNA, the CDR3 is TGTGCCAGCAGCCCAACAGCGGGGGGGCGGACAGATACGCAGTATTTT. Protein sequence: CASSPTAGGRTDTQYF. The full variable domain, its missing parts supplied by reference TRBV7-6 and TRBJ2-3, is GAGVSQSPRYKVTKRGQDVALRCDPISGHVSLYWYRQALGQGPEFLTYFNYEAQQDKSGLPNDRFSAERPEGSISTLTIQRTEQRDSAMYRCASSPTAGGRTDTQYFGPGTRLTVL.

The rearrangement uses TRBV5-5 and TRBJ2-1; the D gene is possibly TRBD2 (5 bases). The CDR3 is made up of 15 amino acids. V was clipped by 1 base and J by 5 bases, with 13 bases between them. Germline V CDR1 and CDR2: SGHKS, YYEKEE (reference sequence). This CDR3 reads CASSLNERTNNEQFF. In DNA, the CDR3 is TGTGCCAGCAGCTTGAACGAGCGGACCAACAATGAGCAGTTCTTC.

The chain uses TRBV11-2 and TRBJ1-6; D is uncertain. This CDR3 contains 14 residues. V was shortened by 3 bases and J by 9 bases, with 12 bases between the two germline ends. CDR1 and CDR2 (germline): SGHAT, FQNNGV. In DNA, the CDR3 is TGTGCCAGCAGCTTCTCGCCCCCCAGTTCACCCCTCCACTTT. Protein: CASSFSPPSSPLHF.

The gene calls are TRBV29-1 and TRBJ1-5; D is uncertain. The CDR3 has 12 residues. Germline V CDR1 and CDR2: SQVTM, ANQGSEA. V lost 7 bases to trimming and J lost 1 base, with 8 bases between them. The CDR3 loop reads CSASWSNQPQHF. The CDR3 DNA is TGCAGCGCGTCATGGAGCAATCAGCCCCAGCATTTT. The full variable domain, its missing parts supplied by reference TRBV29-1 and TRBJ1-5, is SAVISQKPSRDICQRGTSLTIQCQVDSQVTMMFWYRQQPGQSLTLIATANQGSEATYESGFVIDKFPISRPNLTFSTLTVSNMSPEDSSIYLCSASWSNQPQHFGDGTRLSIL.